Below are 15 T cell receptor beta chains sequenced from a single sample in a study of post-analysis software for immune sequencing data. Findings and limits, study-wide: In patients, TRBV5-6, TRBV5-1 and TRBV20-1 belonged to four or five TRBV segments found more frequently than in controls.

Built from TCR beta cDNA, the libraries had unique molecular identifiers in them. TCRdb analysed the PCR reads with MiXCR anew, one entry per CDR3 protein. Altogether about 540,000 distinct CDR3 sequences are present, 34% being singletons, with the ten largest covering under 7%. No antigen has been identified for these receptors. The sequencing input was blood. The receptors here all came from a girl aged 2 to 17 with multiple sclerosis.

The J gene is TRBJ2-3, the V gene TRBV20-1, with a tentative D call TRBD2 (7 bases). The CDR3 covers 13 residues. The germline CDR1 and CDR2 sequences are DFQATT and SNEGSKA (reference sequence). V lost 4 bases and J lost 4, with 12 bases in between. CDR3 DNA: TGCAGTGCTATTCGCGGGGGCCCAGATACGCAGTATTTT. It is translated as CSAIRGGPDTQYF.

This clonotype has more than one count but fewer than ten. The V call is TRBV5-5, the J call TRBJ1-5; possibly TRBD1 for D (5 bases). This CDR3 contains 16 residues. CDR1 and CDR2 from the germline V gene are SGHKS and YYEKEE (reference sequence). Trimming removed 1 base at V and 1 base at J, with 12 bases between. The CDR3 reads CASSLKAGLSNQPQHF. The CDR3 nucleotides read TGTGCCAGCAGCTTGAAGGCAGGGCTAAGCAATCAGCCCCAGCATTTT.

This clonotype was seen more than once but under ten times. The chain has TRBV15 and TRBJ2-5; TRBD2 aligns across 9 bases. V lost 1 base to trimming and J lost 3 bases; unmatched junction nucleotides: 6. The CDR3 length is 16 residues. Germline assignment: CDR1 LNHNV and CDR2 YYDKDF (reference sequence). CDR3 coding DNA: TGTGCCACCAGCAGAGTCCGAGCTAGCGGGGAAGAGACCCAGTACTTC. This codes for CATSRVRASGEETQYF.

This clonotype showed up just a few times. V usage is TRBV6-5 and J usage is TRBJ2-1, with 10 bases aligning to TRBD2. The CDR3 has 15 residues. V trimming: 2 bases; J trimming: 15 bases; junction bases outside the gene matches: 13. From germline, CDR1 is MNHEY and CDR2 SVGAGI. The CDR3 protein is CASSYQSGGAFSPFF. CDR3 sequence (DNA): TGTGCCAGCAGTTACCAAAGCGGGGGGGCCTTTTCTCCGTTCTTC.

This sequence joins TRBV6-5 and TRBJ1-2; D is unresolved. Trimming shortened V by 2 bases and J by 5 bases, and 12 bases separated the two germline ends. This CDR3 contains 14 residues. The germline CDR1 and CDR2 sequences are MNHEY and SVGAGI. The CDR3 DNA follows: TGTGCCAGCAGTTACGGGCTCGGGTCATATGGCTACACCTTC. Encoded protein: CASSYGLGSYGYTF.

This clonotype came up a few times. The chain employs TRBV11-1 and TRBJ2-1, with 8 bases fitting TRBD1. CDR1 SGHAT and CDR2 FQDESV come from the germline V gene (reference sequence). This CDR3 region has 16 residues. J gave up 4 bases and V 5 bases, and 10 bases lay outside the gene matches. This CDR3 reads CASSQKDRVVYNEQFF. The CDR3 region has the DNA TGTGCCAGCAGCCAGAAGGACAGGGTGGTTTACAATGAGCAGTTCTTC.

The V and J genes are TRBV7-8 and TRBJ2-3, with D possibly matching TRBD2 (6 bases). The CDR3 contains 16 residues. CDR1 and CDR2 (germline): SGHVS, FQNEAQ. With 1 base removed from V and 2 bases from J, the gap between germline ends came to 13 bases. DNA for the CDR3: TGTGCCAGCAGCTTAGGCGGCGGGGTAATCACAGATACGCAGTATTTT. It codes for CASSLGGGVITDTQYF.

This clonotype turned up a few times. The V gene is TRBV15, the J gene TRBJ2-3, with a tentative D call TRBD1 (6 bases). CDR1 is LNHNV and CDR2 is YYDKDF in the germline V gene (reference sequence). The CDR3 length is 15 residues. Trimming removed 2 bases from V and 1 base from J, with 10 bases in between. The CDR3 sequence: CATSRPTGGTDTQYF. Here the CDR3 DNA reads TGTGCCACCAGCAGACCGACAGGAGGCACAGATACGCAGTATTTT.

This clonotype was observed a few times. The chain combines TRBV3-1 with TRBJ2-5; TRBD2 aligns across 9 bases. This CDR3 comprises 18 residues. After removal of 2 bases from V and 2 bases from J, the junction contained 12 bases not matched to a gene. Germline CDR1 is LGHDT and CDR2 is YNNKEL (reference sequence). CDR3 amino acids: CASSQTAAGAGGQETQYF. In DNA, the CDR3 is TGTGCCAGCAGCCAAACCGCCGCCGGAGCGGGGGGTCAAGAGACCCAGTACTTC.

The chain's CDR3 is CSAPYAGYNEQFF. The CDR3 DNA is TGCAGTGCTCCATACGCGGGCTACAATGAGCAGTTCTTC. The chain links TRBV20-1 to TRBJ2-1; TRBD2 is a possible D gene (5 bases). V was clipped by 5 bases and J by 3 bases, with 11 bases between them. Germline V lookup: CDR1 DFQATT, CDR2 SNEGSKA (reference sequence). The CDR3 has 13 residues.

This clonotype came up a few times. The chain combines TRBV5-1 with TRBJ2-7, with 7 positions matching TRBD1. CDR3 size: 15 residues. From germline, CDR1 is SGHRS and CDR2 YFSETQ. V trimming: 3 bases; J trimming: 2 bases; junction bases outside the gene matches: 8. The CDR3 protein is CASSYRGPDTYEQYF. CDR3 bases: TGCGCCAGCAGCTACAGGGGCCCGGACACCTACGAGCAGTACTTC.

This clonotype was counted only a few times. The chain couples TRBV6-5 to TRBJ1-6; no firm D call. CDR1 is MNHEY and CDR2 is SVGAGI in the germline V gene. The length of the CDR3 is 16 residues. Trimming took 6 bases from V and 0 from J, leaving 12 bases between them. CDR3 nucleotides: TGTGCCAGCAGCCACAAACCTGTCTCCTATAATTCACCCCTCCACTTT. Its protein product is CASSHKPVSYNSPLHF.

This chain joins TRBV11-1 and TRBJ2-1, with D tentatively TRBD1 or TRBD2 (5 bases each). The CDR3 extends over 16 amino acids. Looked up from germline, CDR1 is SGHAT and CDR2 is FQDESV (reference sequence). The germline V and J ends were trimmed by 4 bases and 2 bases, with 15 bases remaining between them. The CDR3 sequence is CASSSPGASPYNEQFF. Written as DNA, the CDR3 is TGTGCCAGCAGCTCCCCTGGGGCTAGCCCCTACAATGAGCAGTTCTTC.

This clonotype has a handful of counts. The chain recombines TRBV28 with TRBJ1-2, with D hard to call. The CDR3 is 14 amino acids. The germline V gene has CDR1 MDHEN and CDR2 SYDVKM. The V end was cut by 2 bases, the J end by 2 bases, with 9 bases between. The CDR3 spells CASSLLVGNYGYTF. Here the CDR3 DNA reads TGTGCCAGCAGTTTACTTGTAGGGAACTATGGCTACACCTTC.

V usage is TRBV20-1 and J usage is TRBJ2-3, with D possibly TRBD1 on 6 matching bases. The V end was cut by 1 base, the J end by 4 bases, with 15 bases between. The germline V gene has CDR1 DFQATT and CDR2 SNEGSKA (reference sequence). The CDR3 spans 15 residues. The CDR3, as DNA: TGCAGTGCTAGAGGCAGGGGCAGGGCCCCAGATACGCAGTATTTT. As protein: CSARGRGRAPDTQYF.